The clone carrying this TCR beta chain was seen many times. The antigen is undetermined. A second roughly 7 to 11 cycle PCR used barcoded and J-beta primers. TCRdb itself ran the 5' RACE reads through MiXCR, one entry per CDR3 protein. The table has fewer than 750,000 distinct CDR3 sequences, under 65% seen once. This sample was included in a study of blood T cells in healthy people across ages. V shed 2 bases and J shed 2 bases, with 19 bases lying between them. This CDR3 spans 18 amino acids. Germline V gene sequence: CDR1 MNHEY, CDR2 SVGAGI. They isolated at least 6 million PBMCs from each sample. Total RNA, at least 5 micrograms per sample, was extracted from PBMCs. General observations from the study: Older age coincided with a roughly linear decline in TCR beta diversity per million T cells. No conclusive comparison of naive versus antigen-experienced cells was possible with unsorted PBMCs.

Sequencing used blood. The receptor comes from a woman older than 75 in good health. The J gene is TRBJ1-5, the V gene TRBV6-5; D not resolved. CDR3 residues: CASSYGDFRVYGNQPQHF. For the CDR3, the DNA is TGTGCCAGCAGTTACGGCGATTTCCGGGTTTACGGCAATCAGCCCCAGCATTTT.